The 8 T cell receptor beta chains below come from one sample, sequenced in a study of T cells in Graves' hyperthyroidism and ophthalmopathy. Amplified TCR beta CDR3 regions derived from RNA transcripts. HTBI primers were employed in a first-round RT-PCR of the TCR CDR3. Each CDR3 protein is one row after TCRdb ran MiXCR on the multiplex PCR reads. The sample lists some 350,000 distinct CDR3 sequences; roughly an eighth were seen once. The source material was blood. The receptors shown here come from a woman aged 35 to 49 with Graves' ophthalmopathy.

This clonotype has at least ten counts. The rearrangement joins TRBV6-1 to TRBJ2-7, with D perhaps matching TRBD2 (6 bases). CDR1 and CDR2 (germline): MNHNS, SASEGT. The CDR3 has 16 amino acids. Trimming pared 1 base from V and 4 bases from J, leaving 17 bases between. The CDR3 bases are TGTGCCAGCAGTGAAGGGGCGGGGCGAGGGGTTTACGAGCAGTACTTC. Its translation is CASSEGAGRGVYEQYF.

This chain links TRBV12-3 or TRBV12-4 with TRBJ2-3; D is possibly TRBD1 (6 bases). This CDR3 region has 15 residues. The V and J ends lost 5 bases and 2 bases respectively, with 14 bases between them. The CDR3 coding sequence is TGTGCCAGCAGTCGGAACAGGGCACTCACAGATACGCAGTATTTT. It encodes CASSRNRALTDTQYF.

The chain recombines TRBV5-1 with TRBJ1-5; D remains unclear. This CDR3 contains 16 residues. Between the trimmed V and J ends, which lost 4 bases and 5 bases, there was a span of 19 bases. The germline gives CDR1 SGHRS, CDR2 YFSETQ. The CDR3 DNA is TGCGCCAGCAGCCCGTACGGTAGCCCTGCCGATCAGCCCCAGCATTTT. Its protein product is CASSPYGSPADQPQHF.

This CDR3 is CASSGWRMYSNQPQHF. The DNA for the CDR3 is TGTGCCAGTAGTGGGTGGAGGATGTATAGCAATCAGCCCCAGCATTTT. The chain couples TRBV19 to TRBJ1-5, with D unresolved. The CDR3 contains 16 residues. Trimming left V 5 bases short and J 0 bases short, with 14 bases between. CDR1 is LNHDA, CDR2 SQIVND, per germline (reference sequence).

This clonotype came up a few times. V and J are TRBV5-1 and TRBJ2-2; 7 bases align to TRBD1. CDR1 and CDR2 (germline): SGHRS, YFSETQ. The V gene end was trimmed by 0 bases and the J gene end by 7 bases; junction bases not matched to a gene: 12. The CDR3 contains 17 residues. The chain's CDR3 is CASSLAKQGSVIGELFF. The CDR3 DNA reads TGCGCCAGCAGCTTGGCTAAACAGGGGTCGGTGATCGGGGAGCTGTTTTTT. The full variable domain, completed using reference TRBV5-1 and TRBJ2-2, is KAGVTQTPRYLIKTRGQQVTLSCSPISGHRSVSWYQQTPGQGLQFLFEYFSETQRNKGNFPGRFSGRQFSNSRSEMNVSTLELGDSALYLCASSLAKQGSVIGELFFGEGSRLTVL.

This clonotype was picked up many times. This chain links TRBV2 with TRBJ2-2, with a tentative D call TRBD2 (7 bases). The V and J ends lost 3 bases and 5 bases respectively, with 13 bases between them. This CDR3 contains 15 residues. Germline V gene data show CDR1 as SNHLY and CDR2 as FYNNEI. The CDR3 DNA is TGTGCCAGCAGTGAGGGGGGGGCGCGAACCGGGGAGCTGTTTTTT. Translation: CASSEGGARTGELFF.

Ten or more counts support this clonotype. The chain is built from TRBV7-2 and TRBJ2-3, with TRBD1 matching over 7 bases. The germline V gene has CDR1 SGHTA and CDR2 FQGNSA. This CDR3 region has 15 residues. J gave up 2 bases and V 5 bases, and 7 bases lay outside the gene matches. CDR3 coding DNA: TGTGCCAGCAGCCCTCCGGGACAGTCCACAGATACGCAGTATTTT. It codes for CASSPPGQSTDTQYF. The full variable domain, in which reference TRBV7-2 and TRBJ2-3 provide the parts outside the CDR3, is GAGVSQSPSNKVTEKGKDVELRCDPISGHTALYWYRQSLGQGLEFLIYFQGNSAPDKSGLPSDRFSAERTGGSVSTLTIQRTQQEDSAVYLCASSPPGQSTDTQYFGPGTRLTVL.

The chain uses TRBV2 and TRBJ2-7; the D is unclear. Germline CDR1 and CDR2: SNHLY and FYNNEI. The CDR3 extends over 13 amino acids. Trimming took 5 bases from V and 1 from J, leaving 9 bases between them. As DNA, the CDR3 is TGTGCCAGCAGTCGGACGGAGTCCTACGAGCAGTACTTC. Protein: CASSRTESYEQYF.